Listed below are T cell receptor beta chains from one sample, sequenced in a study of shared clonotypes between healthy human individuals. Clones were read by immunoSEQ multiplex PCR, and TCRdb kept only the in-frame ones, dropping some. The sample includes 2,500,000 or so clones, roughly 93% of them seen just once. The sample was naive CD4+ T cells from PBMCs. Receptor source: a young man in good health. Some clones in this sample may be carry-over from other donors' samples. Both conserved end residues are part of each CDR3. The D gene is left open where the match is weak. The size of a clone is reported for some rows only, either as once, few or many, or as a class for expanded clones.

>NA|TRBJ1-1|NA|TRBV18
CASSPPGLNTEAFF
TGTGCCAGCTCACCACCGGGACTAAACACTGAAGCTTTCTTT
>NA|TRBJ2-7|TRBD2|TRBV29-1
CSVGREGRTYEQYF
TGCAGCGTTGGTAGGGAGGGACGGACCTACGAGCAGTACTTC
>NA|TRBJ1-1|NA|TRBV6-6
CASSDPVLGGTEAFF
TGTGCCAGCAGTGACCCTGTACTTGGAGGGACTGAAGCTTTCTTT
>NA|TRBJ2-2|NA|TRBV28
CASRYSLPANTGELFF
TGTGCCAGCAGATACTCACTACCCGCGAACACCGGGGAGCTGTTTTTT
>NA|TRBJ2-7|TRBD1|TRBV2
CASRKPRDRSSYEQYF
TGTGCCAGCAGGAAGCCCCGGGACAGGAGTTCCTACGAGCAGTACTTC
>NA|TRBJ1-2|TRBD1|TRBV6-5
CASSPRQGGGYTF
TGTGCCAGCAGCCCACGACAGGGCGGCGGCTACACCTTC
>NA|TRBJ2-7|NA|TRBV6-5
CASSYSSPQNYEQYF
TGTGCCAGCAGTTACTCGTCTCCTCAGAACTACGAGCAGTACTTC
>NA|TRBJ1-2|NA|TRBV5-4
CASRAQEGDGYTF
TGTGCCAGCAGGGCACAGGAAGGGGATGGCTACACCTTC
>NA|TRBJ2-7|NA|TRBV6-1
CASRGSFGEQYF
TGTGCCAGCAGAGGCAGTTTCGGCGAGCAGTACTTC
>NA|TRBJ2-3|TRBD2|TRBV7-3
CASSSSGLASDTQYF
TGTGCCAGCAGCTCCTCGGGACTAGCGAGCGATACGCAGTATTTT
>NA|TRBJ2-7|NA|TRBV6-6
CASSNGAFGEQYF
TGTGCCAGCAGCAACGGGGCATTCGGCGAGCAGTACTTC
>once|TRBJ1-5|NA|TRBV2
CASTERGGPGNQPQHF
TGTGCCAGCACCGAGCGTGGGGGGCCGGGCAATCAGCCCCAGCATTTT
>NA|TRBJ2-7|NA|TRBV27
CASSTAGLSGTREQYF
TGTGCCAGCAGTACAGCCGGCCTAAGCGGCACCCGCGAGCAGTACTTC
>few|TRBJ1-2|TRBD1|TRBV29-1
CSVRQGADYGYTF
TGCAGCGTAAGGCAGGGGGCAGACTATGGCTACACCTTC
>NA|TRBJ2-3|NA|TRBV11-1
CASSLGLARVADTQYF
TGTGCCAGCAGCTTAGGCCTAGCGCGTGTCGCAGATACGCAGTATTTT
>NA|TRBJ2-7|NA|TRBV14
CASSQAIVKNQEQYF
TGTGCCAGCAGCCAAGCAATTGTTAAAAATCAAGAGCAGTACTTC
>NA|TRBJ2-5|NA|TRBV18
CASSPRRVRETQYF
TGTGCCAGCTCACCAAGGAGGGTTCGGGAGACCCAGTACTTC
>NA|TRBJ1-2|NA|TRBV7-2
CASSLADGGLYGYTF
TGTGCCAGCAGCTTAGCCGACGGAGGGCTCTATGGCTACACCTTC
>NA|TRBJ1-3|NA|TRBV5-1
CASSLGTDGNTIYF
TGCGCCAGCAGCTTGGGGACTGACGGGAACACCATATATTTT
>once|TRBJ2-1|TRBD1|TRBV5-4
CASSRGTGKNNEQFF
TGTGCCAGCAGCCGCGGGACAGGTAAAAACAATGAGCAGTTCTTC
>NA|TRBJ2-7|NA|TRBV5-4
CASSPGGQTASYEQYF
TGTGCCAGCAGCCCCGGGGGCCAGACAGCTTCCTACGAGCAGTACTTC
>NA|TRBJ1-1|NA|TRBV5-1
CASSLLGHRDTEAFF
TGCGCCAGCAGCTTGTTGGGACACCGAGACACTGAAGCTTTCTTT
>NA|TRBJ1-1|NA|TRBV6-5
CASRPLAENTEAFF
TGTGCCAGCAGGCCTTTGGCGGAGAACACTGAAGCTTTCTTT